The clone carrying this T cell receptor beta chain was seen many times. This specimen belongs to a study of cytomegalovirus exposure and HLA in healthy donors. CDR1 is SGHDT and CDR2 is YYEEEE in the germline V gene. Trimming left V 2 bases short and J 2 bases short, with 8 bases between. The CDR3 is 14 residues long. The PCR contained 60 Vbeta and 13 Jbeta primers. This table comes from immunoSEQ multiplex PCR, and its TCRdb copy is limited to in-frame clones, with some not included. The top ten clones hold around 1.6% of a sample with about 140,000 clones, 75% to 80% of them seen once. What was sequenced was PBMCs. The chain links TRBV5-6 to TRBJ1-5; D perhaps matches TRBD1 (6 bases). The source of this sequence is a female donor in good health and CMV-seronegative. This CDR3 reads CASSFKGGNQPQHF. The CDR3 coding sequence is TGTGCCAGCAGCTTTAAGGGGGGCAATCAGCCCCAGCATTTT.